The 21 T cell receptor beta chains reported below all come from one sample, sequenced in a study of radiotherapy plus CTLA-4 blockade in lung cancer. Sequencing used immunoSEQ multiplex PCR; TCRdb keeps in-frame clones, though not all of them. The sample lists 86,000 or so clones; 78% were seen once. Sequenced material: peripheral blood, taken from a patient treated with radiotherapy plus ipilimumab. The receptors were gathered from a human donor with non-small cell lung cancer who had a partial response to radiotherapy plus ipilimumab. Some clones in this sample may be carry-over from other donors' samples.

Points on this clone: The germline gene is not matched at one end of the junction; a read error may be the cause. The rearrangement uses TRBV6-5 and TRBJ1-3; 7 bases align to TRBD1. The CDR3 spans 16 residues. Germline V gene lookup returns CDR1 MNHEY and CDR2 SVGAGI. The CDR3 region is CAGSSQMGQRGNTIYF. In nucleotides, the CDR3 is TGTGCCGGCAGTTCCCAAATGGGACAGCGGGGAAACACCATATATTTT.

V gene TRBV11-1 combines with J gene TRBJ2-3, with D maybe TRBD2 (7 bases). The CDR3 totals 14 residues. From germline, CDR1 is SGHAT and CDR2 FQDESV (reference sequence). The V end was cut by 7 bases, the J end by 5 bases, with 16 bases between. CDR3 sequence: CASNGGGSVDTQYF. The DNA for the CDR3 is TGTGCCAGCAACGGGGGCGGGAGTGTAGATACGCAGTATTTT.

The chain carries TRBV6-1 and TRBJ1-5; TRBD1 is a possible D gene (6 bases). In germline, CDR1 is MNHNS, CDR2 SASEGT. This CDR3 spans 14 amino acids. V was clipped by 8 bases and J by 5 bases, with 16 bases between them. CDR3 amino acids: CASGNGQLYQPQHF. As DNA, the CDR3 is TGTGCCAGCGGTAACGGACAGCTATATCAGCCCCAGCATTTT.

This clone came up once. The V call is TRBV5-8, the J call TRBJ2-7; a possible D gene is TRBD1 (5 bases). V dropped 4 bases and J dropped 4 bases, with 9 bases sitting between them. The CDR3 is 12 amino acids. Germline assignment: CDR1 SGHTS and CDR2 YDEGEE. Here the CDR3 reads CASSGDSYEQYF. CDR3 DNA: TGTGCCAGCAGCGGAGACAGTTACGAGCAGTACTTC.

This clone was seen a handful of times. CDR3 DNA sequence: TGTGCCAGCAGCGGGGGCACTAGCGGGAGATCGGCGAGCCATGAGCAGTTCTTC. It yields the protein CASSGGTSGRSASHEQFF. The genes are TRBV5-4 and TRBJ2-1, with TRBD2 identical over 11 bases. The CDR3 totals 18 residues. From germline, CDR1 is SGHNT and CDR2 YYREEE (reference sequence). The trim removed 4 bases at V and 8 bases at J, leaving 17 bases unmatched.

Ten or more counts support this clone. This rearrangement joins TRBV7-3 to TRBJ2-5; perhaps TRBD1 as D (6 bases). The CDR3 is 14 amino acids. V was clipped by 1 base and J by 5 bases, with 11 bases between them. In germline, CDR1 is SGHTA, CDR2 FQGTGA. The CDR3 sequence is CASSLIGGVETQYF. Here the CDR3 DNA reads TGTGCCAGCAGCTTAATTGGGGGCGTCGAGACCCAGTACTTC. The whole variable domain, remainder taken from reference TRBV7-3 and TRBJ2-5, is GAGVSQTPSNKVTEKGKYVELRCDPISGHTALYWYRQSLGQGPEFLIYFQGTGAADDSGLPNDRFFAVRPEGSVSTLKIQRTERGDSAVYLCASSLIGGVETQYFGPGTRLLVL.

This chain links TRBV5-1 with TRBJ2-3; 10 bases line up with TRBD2. The V segment lost 0 bases and the J segment 0 bases; nucleotides outside the gene matches: 4. This CDR3 is 17 amino acids long. Germline V lookup: CDR1 SGHRS, CDR2 YFSETQ. CDR3 protein: CASSLAISGGSTDTQYF. CDR3 coding DNA: TGCGCCAGCAGCTTGGCGATTAGCGGGGGGAGCACAGATACGCAGTATTTT.

This chain connects TRBV6-5 to TRBJ1-2; D gene unclear. Germline V lookup: CDR1 MNHEY, CDR2 SVGAGI. The CDR3 extends over 16 amino acids. V was clipped by 2 bases and J by 4 bases, with 17 bases between them. The DNA of the CDR3 is TGTGCCAGCAGTTACCTCGGCACTACCGATGCCTATGGCTACACCTTC. Amino acids: CASSYLGTTDAYGYTF.

This sequence joins TRBV19 and TRBJ1-2, with D perhaps matching TRBD1 (5 bases). The CDR3 has 16 amino acids. The V gene lost 3 bases and the J gene lost 8 bases, with 22 bases spanning the gap. The germline V gene encodes CDR1 LNHDA and CDR2 SQIVND (reference sequence). The CDR3 DNA sequence: TGTGCCAGTAGTATTCGATTATCAGGGTTGTCAGGCGGCTACACCTTC. Residues: CASSIRLSGLSGGYTF.

This chain connects TRBV2 to TRBJ1-4; no clear D gene. V was clipped by 1 base and J by 8 bases, with 14 bases between them. The germline V gene has CDR1 SNHLY and CDR2 FYNNEI. The length of the CDR3 is 15 residues. The CDR3 sequence is CASSEGLRDQEKLFF. DNA of the CDR3: TGTGCCAGCAGTGAAGGTTTACGGGATCAAGAAAAACTGTTTTTT.

V is TRBV5-6 and J is TRBJ1-6; D not certain. Germline CDR1 and CDR2: SGHDT and YYEEEE. Trimming cost V 4 bases and J 7 bases, with 12 bases left between them. The CDR3 contains 14 residues. The CDR3 spells CASSLWRPNSPLHF. DNA of the CDR3: TGTGCCAGCAGCCTGTGGCGGCCGAATTCACCCCTCCACTTT.

This clone was picked up a small number of times. The rearrangement links TRBV15 to TRBJ2-1, with 7 bases lining up with TRBD2. CDR3 length: 18 amino acids. J lost 1 base, V lost 0 bases, and 9 bases had no gene match. Germline-derived CDR1 and CDR2 are LNHNV and YYDKDF (reference sequence). CDR3 loop: CATSRDGLADTSYNEQFF. DNA of the CDR3: TGTGCCACCAGCAGAGATGGTCTAGCGGATACTTCCTACAATGAGCAGTTCTTC.

The J gene is TRBJ2-1, the V gene TRBV6-1, with 8 bases fitting TRBD2. With 7 bases clipped from V and 9 bases from J, the junction kept 8 bases outside the gene matches. The CDR3 length is 13 residues. In germline, CDR1 is MNHNS, CDR2 SASEGT. The CDR3 nucleotides are TGTGCCAGCACGACGGGAGGGCCTCTTGAGCAGTTCTTC. It encodes CASTTGGPLEQFF.

This CDR3 reads CASSPPSVAGGQETQYF. DNA for the CDR3: TGTGCCAGCTCACCACCTTCGGTAGCGGGGGGACAAGAGACCCAGTACTTC. The J gene is TRBJ2-5, the V gene TRBV18, with 10 bases fitting TRBD2. V was pared by 0 bases and J by 2 bases, with 6 bases of the junction left unmatched. The CDR3 spans 17 residues. Looked up from germline, CDR1 is KGHSH and CDR2 is LQKENI.

The chain joins TRBV30 to TRBJ2-1; 8 bases align to TRBD2. CDR3 size: 13 residues. Germline V gene data show CDR1 as GTSNPN and CDR2 as SVGIG (reference sequence). J gave up 9 bases and V 3 bases, and 7 bases lay outside the gene matches. For the CDR3, the DNA is TGTGCCTGGAGCGGGGGCGGGGGGCGTGAGCAGTTCTTC. Amino acid sequence: CAWSGGGGREQFF.

This sequence joins TRBV7-6 and TRBJ2-5; the match to TRBD1 covers 7 bases. CDR3 size: 17 residues. The V gene end was trimmed by 1 base and the J gene end by 3 bases; junction bases not matched to a gene: 11. Germline assignment: CDR1 SGHVS and CDR2 FNYEAQ. CDR3 amino acids: CASSLVRPRDREETQYF. In nucleotides, the CDR3 is TGTGCCAGCAGCTTAGTCCGGCCCCGGGACAGAGAAGAGACCCAGTACTTC. The full variable domain, with the rest looked up from reference TRBV7-6 and TRBJ2-5, is GAGVSQSPRYKVTKRGQDVALRCDPISGHVSLYWYRQALGQGPEFLTYFNYEAQQDKSGLPNDRFSAERPEGSISTLTIQRTEQRDSAMYRCASSLVRPRDREETQYFGPGTRLLVL.

The sample holds a few counts of this clone. The chain combines TRBV25-1 with TRBJ2-2; no clear D gene. The V gene's germline CDR1 is MGHDK and CDR2 SYGVNS. This CDR3 contains 11 residues. V lost 1 base and J lost 9, with 3 bases in between. The CDR3 bases are TGTGCCAGCAGTGAATCTTGGGAGCTGTTTTTT. It yields the protein CASSESWELFF.

The rearrangement joins TRBV19 to TRBJ2-1; 7 nucleotides agree with TRBD1. J lost 12 bases, V lost 5 bases, and 7 bases had no gene match. This CDR3 contains 12 residues. CDR1 and CDR2 from the germline V gene are LNHDA and SQIVND (reference sequence). In DNA, the CDR3 is TGTGCCAGTAGTCTGACAGGGCAAGTGCAGTTCTTC. This sequence encodes CASSLTGQVQFF.

This rearrangement joins TRBV5-1 to TRBJ2-7; 10 positions match TRBD2. From germline, CDR1 is SGHRS and CDR2 YFSETQ. J was trimmed by 0 bases and V by 4 bases; bases with no gene match: 1. The CDR3 is 14 amino acids. CDR3 coding DNA: TGCGCCAGCAGCCGACTAGCGGGCTCCTACGAGCAGTACTTC. This encodes CASSRLAGSYEQYF.

The rearrangement links TRBV30 to TRBJ2-3; D may be TRBD1 (5 bases). Per the germline V gene, CDR1 is GTSNPN and CDR2 is SVGIG (reference sequence). V lost 7 bases and J 6 bases, leaving 14 bases between the germline ends. The CDR3 consists of 12 residues. The CDR3 sequence is CASRPGSDTQYF. CDR3 coding DNA: TGTGCCTCCCGGCCAGGGTCCGATACGCAGTATTTT.

CDR3 coding DNA: TGTGCCAGCAGTCCCGCCGACAGGGAGAGTTGGAGAAACATTCAGTACTTC. Translated, it gives CASSPADRESWRNIQYF. The rearrangement links TRBV28 to TRBJ2-4; 7 bases are a match to TRBD1. From germline, CDR1 is MDHEN and CDR2 SYDVKM. V was clipped by 5 bases and J by 6 bases; unmatched bases: 16. This CDR3 is 17 amino acids long.